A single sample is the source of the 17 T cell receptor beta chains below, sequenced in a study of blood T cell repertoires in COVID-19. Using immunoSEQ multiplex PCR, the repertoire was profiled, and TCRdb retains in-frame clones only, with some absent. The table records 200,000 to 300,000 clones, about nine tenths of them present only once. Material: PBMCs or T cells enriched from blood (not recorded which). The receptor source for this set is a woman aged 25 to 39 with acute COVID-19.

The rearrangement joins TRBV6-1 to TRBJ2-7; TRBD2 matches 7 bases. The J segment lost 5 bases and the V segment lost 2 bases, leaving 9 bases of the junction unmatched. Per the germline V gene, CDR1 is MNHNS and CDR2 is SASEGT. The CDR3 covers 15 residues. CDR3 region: CASSEREGRSNEQYF. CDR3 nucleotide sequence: TGTGCCAGCAGTGAAAGGGAGGGTAGAAGCAACGAGCAGTACTTC.

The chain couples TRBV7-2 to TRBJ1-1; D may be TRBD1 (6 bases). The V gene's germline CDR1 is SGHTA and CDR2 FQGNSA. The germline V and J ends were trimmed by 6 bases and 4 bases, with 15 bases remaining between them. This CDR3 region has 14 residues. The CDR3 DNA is TGTGCCAGCAGTCGAATTACAGGGACCACTGAAGCTTTCTTT. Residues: CASSRITGTTEAFF.

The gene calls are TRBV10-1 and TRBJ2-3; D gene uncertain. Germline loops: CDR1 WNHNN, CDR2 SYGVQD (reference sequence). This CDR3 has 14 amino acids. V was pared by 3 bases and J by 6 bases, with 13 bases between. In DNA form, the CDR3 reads TGCGCCAGCAGTGAAGCGCCGGCCAGCGATACGCAGTATTTT. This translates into CASSEAPASDTQYF.

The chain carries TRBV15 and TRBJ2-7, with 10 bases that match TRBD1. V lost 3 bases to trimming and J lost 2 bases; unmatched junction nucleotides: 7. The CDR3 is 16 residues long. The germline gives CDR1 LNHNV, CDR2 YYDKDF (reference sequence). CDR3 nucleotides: TGTGCCACCAGCAGGGCGGGACAGGGGAATGCCTACGAGCAGTACTTC. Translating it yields CATSRAGQGNAYEQYF.

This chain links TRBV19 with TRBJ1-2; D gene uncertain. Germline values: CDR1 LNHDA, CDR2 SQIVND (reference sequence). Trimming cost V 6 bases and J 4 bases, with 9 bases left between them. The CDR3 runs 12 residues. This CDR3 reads CASSLTTYGYTF. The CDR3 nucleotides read TGTGCCAGTAGCCTCACAACCTATGGCTACACCTTC. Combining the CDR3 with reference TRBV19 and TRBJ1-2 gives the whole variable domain DGGITQSPKYLFRKEGQNVTLSCEQNLNHDAMYWYRQDPGQGLRLIYYSQIVNDFQKGDIAEGYSVSREKKESFPLTVTSAQKNPTAFYLCASSLTTYGYTFGSGTRLTVV.

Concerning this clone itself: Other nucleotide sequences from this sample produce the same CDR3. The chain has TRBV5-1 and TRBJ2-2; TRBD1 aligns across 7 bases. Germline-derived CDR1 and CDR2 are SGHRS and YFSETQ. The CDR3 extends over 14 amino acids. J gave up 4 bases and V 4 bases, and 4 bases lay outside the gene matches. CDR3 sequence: CASSLGGGTGELFF. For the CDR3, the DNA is TGCGCCAGCAGCCTAGGGGGCGGCACCGGGGAGCTGTTTTTT.

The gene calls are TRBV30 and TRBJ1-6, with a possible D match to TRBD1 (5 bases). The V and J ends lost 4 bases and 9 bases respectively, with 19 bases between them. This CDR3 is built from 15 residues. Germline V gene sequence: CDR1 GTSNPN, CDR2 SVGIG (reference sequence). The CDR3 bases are TGTGCCTGGACGGAGATCAACAGGCGGAGTTCACCCCTCCACTTT. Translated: CAWTEINRRSSPLHF. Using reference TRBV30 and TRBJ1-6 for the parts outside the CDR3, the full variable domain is SQTIHQWPATLVQPVGSPLSLECTVEGTSNPNLYWYRQAAGRGLQLLFYSVGIGQISSEVPQNLSASRPQDRQFILSSKKLLLSDSGFYLCAWTEINRRSSPLHFGNGTRLTVT.

The CDR3 protein is CASSYGQVYTF. The CDR3 coding sequence is TGTGCCAGCAGTTACGGACAGGTTTACACCTTC. This rearrangement joins TRBV6-6 to TRBJ1-2; 7 positions match TRBD1. Germline values: CDR1 MNHNY, CDR2 SVGAGI (reference sequence). The CDR3 consists of 11 residues. The junction had 2 bases not matched to a gene; V was cut back by 2 bases and J by 11 bases.

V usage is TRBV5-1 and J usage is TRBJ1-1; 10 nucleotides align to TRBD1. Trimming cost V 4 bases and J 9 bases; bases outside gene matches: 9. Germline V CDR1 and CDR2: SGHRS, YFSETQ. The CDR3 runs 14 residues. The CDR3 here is CASSPGQGTPKAFF. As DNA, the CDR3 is TGCGCCAGCAGCCCGGGACAGGGGACTCCTAAAGCTTTCTTT.

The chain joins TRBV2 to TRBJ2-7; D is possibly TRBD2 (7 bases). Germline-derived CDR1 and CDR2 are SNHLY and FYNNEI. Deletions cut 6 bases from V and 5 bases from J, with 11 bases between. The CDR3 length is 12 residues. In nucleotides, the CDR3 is TGTGCCAGCAGGGAGGGGGGGGACGAGCAGTACTTC. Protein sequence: CASREGGDEQYF.

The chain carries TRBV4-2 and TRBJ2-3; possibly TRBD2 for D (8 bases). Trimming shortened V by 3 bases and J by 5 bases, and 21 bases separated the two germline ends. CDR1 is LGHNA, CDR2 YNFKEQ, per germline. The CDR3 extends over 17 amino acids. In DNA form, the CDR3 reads TGTGCCAGCAGCCATCGAGGGGGCGGGGGGCGGAGAGATACGCAGTATTTT. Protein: CASSHRGGGGRRDTQYF.

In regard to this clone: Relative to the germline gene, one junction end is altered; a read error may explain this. The CDR3 DNA sequence: TGTGCTAGCAGCTTAGAGACTTCGGGACAGAGAGGGAGTATATACTTC. As protein: CASSLETSGQRGSIYF. The gene calls are TRBV7-7 and TRBJ2-5, with 7 positions matching TRBD1. The CDR3 is 16 residues long. Germline V gives CDR1 SSHAT, CDR2 FNYEAQ (reference sequence).

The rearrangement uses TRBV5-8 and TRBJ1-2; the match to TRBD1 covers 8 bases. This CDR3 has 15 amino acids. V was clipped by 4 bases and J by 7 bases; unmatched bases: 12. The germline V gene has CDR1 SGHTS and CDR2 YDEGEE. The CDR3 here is CASSLRQGASFGYTF. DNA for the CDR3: TGTGCCAGCAGCCTGAGGCAGGGGGCTTCATTTGGCTACACCTTC.

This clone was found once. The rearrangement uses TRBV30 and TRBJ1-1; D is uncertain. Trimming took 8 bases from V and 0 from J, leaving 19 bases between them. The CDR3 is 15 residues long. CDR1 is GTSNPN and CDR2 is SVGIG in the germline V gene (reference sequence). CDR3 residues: CAGILYRPMNTEAFF. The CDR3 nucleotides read TGTGCCGGAATACTATATCGACCTATGAACACTGAAGCTTTCTTT. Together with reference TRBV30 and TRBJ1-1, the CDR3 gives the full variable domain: SQTIHQWPATLVQPVGSPLSLECTVEGTSNPNLYWYRQAAGRGLQLLFYSVGIGQISSEVPQNLSASRPQDRQFILSSKKLLLSDSGFYLCAGILYRPMNTEAFFGQGTRLTVV.

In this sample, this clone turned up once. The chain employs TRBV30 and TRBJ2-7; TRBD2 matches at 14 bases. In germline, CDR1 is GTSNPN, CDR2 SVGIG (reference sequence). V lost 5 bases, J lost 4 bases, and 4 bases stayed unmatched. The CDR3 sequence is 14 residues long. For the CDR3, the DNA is TGTGCCTGGGATGGGACTAGCGGGGGTTACGAGCAGTACTTC. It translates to CAWDGTSGGYEQYF.

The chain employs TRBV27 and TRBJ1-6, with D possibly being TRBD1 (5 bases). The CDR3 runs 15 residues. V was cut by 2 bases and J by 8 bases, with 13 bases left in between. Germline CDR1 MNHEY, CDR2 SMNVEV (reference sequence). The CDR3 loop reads CASSLRAGQHSPLHF. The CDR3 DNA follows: TGTGCCAGCAGTTTAAGGGCAGGGCAGCATTCACCCCTCCACTTT.

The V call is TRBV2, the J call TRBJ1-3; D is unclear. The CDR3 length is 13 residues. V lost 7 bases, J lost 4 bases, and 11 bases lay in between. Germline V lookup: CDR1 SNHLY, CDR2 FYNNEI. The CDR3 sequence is CASTAESGNTIYF. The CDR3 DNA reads TGTGCCAGCACGGCGGAATCGGGAAACACCATATATTTT.